This paragraph reports one TCR beta chain. What antigen it recognizes has not been identified. No base qualities exist here, and no much larger clone lies one base off it. TCRbeta CDR3 regions were amplified from genomic DNA using the immunoSEQ Assay, a bias-controlled multiplex PCR. The original methods were these. Within the assay, amplification of reference gene primers was used to estimate how many nucleated cells each sample contained. Sequence reads were collapsed and filtered to measure the absolute abundance of every unique TCRbeta CDR3 rearrangement. Productive Simpson clonality was computed per sample as the square root of Simpson's diversity index over productive rearrangements. The immuneACCESS repertoire file appears here via TCRdb, limited to in-frame rearrangements. These files lack a portion of the clones; in checked studies, under half of the deficit traces to unresolved V genes, and the cause of the others is not known. V, J and clone size are those of that table, while D and trimming were read from the DNA. This sample comprises approximately 400,000 clones, 83% of them detected only once. The leading ten clones occupy around 5% of the sample.

This sample stems from a study of blood T cell repertoires in COVID-19 (dated by TCRdb to between 2020 and 2021). Some background on the complete study: Collaborator samples came from the United States, Italy and Spain and covered acute and convalescent phases of COVID-19. The material from the prospective study consisted of cDNA or gDNA derived from T cells, B-cell-depleted T cells, or PBMCs. Deeply sampled blood TCRbeta repertoires from subjects exposed to, actively infected with, or recovered from COVID-19 were included in the dataset. The repertoires were made available in a free public database intended to serve as a resource for research on the immune response to SARS-CoV-2. Samples were obtained from the ongoing ImmuneRACE study (first 160 participants) and from over 1,000 subjects provided by 6 global collaborators. The sample metadata nearly always contained a de-identified subject ID, COVID-19 status, age in years and sex. HLA class I and class II types, where available, came from metadata supplied by the sample provider rather than from assay-based typing.

CDR1 and CDR2 (MGHRA, YSYEKL) derive from the germline V gene. A distance of 12 bases separates the germline ends of V and J, which lose 1 base and 0 bases respectively. The CDR3 sequence holds 16 residues, the cysteine and phenylalanine included. Just CDR3 DNA is preserved here, 48 bases in frame from base 1. General findings and caveats noted by the study authors: The quantity of clinical and demographic metadata differed by source and by participant and was supplied without curation.

Enrolling through a virtual design, the prospective study's participants ranged in age from roughly 18 to 90 years and lived across 20 to 25 United States geographic areas. In the prospective study, cohorts were assigned on the basis of participant-reported clinical history obtained from a screening survey and a study questionnaire. ImmuneRACE Cohort 3 recovered participants were defined by two consecutive negative NP/OP PCR tests, healthcare professional clearance, or symptom resolution. In the prospective study, mobile phlebotomists collected whole blood, serum and a nasopharyngeal or oropharyngeal swab from each participant. Over a roughly 2-month period, participants in the prospective study had the option of providing additional blood draws and questionnaires. Blood samples from the prospective study were shipped frozen or at room temperature prior to DNA extraction.

Source material: PBMCs or T cells enriched from blood (not recorded which). The TCR originated in a woman aged 45-59 years who had recovered from COVID-19. The rearrangement combines TRBV4-1 with TRBJ1-2; matching of 5 bases hints at TRBD1 as the D gene. The CDR3 region: CASSQGPAGTNYGYTF. The DNA sequence follows: TGCGCCAGCAGCCAAGGCCCGGCAGGGACTAACTATGGCTACACCTTC.